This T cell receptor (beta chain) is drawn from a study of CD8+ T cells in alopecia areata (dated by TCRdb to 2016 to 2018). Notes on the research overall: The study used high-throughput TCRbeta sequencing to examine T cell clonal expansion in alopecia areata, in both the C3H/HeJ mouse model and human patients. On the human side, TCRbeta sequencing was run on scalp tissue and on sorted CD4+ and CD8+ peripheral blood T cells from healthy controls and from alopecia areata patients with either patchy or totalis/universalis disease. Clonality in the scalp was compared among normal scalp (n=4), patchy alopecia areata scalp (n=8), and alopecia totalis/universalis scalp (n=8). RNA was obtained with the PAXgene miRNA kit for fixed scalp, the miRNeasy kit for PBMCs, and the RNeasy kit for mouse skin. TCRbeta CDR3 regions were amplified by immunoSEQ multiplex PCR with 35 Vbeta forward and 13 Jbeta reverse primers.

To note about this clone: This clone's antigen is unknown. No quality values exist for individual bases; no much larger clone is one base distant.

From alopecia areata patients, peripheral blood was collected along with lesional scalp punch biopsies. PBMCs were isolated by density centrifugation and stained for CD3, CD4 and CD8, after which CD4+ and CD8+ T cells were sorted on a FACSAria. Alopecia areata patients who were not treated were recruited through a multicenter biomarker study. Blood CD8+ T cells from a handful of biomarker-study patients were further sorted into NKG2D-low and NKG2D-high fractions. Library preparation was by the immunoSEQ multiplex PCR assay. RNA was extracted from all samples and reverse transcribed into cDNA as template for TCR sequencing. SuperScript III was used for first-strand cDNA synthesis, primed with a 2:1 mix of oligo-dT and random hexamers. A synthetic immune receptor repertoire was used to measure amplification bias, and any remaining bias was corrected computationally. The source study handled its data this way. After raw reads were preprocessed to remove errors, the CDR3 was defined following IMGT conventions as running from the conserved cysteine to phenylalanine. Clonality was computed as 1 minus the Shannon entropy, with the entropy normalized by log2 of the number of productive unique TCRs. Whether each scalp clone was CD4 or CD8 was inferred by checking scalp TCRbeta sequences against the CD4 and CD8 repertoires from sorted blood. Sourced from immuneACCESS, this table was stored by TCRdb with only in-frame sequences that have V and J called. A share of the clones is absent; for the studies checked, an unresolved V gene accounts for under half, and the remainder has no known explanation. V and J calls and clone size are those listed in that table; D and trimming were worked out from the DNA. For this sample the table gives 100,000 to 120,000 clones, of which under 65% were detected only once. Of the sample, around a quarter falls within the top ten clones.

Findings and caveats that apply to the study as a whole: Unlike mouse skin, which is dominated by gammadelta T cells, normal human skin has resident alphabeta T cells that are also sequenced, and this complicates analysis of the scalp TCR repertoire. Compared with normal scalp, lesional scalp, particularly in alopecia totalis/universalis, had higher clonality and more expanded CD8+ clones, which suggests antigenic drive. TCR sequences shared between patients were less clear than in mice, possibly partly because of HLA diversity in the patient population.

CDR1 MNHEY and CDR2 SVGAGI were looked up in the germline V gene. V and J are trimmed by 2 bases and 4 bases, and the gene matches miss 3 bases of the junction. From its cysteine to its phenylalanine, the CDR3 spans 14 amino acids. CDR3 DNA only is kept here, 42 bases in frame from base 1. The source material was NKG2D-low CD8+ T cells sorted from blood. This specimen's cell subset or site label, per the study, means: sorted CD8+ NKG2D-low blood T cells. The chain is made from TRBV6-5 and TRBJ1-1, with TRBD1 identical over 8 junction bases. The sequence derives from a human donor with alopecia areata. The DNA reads TGTGCCAGCAGTTACGGGACAGGATTCACTGAAGCTTTCTTT. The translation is CASSYGTGFTEAFF.